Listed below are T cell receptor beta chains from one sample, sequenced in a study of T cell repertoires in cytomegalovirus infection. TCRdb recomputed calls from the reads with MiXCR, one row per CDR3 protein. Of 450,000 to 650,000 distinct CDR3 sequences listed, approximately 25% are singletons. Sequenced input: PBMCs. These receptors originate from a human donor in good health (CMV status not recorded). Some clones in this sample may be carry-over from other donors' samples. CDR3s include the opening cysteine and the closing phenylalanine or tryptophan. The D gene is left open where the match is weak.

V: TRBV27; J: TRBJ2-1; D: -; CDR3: CASSLLRVWGLYNEQFF
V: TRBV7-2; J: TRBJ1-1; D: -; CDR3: CASSSWGYGTEAFF
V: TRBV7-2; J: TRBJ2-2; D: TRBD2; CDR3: CASSSGLAGGGGGELFF
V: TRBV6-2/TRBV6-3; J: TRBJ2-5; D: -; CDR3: CATTLGEAGYQETQYF
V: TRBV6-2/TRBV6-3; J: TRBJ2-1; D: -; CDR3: CASNGVGNEQFF
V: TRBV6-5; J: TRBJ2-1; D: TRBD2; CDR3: CASSYSGLPGGDEQFF
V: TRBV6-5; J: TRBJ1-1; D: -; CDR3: CACGAGLNTEAFF
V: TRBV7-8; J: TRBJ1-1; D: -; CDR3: CASSLAQGSVGTEAFF
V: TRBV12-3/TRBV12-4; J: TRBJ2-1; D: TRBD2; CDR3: CASILGTSGRNEQFF
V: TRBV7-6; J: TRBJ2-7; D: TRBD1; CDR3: CASSYRQGFSYEQYF
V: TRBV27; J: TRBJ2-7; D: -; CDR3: CASSFLSSYEQYF
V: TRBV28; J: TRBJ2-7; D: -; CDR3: CASSDNMGLYEADF
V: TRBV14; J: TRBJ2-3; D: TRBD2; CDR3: CASSQDSTSGGRSTDTQYF
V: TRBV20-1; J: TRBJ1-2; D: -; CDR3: CSAREARTVYGYTF
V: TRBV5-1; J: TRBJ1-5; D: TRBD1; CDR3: CASSPTGGYNQPQHF
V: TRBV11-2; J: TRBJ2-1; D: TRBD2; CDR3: CASRASGRASNEQFF
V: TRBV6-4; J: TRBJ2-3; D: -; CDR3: CASSDSRGKGTDTQYF
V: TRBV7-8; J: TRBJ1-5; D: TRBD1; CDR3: CASSPYGTGPQHF
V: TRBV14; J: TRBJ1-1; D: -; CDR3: CASSQVGVNTEAFF
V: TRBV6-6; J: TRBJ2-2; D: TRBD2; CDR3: CASSSGGTTELFF
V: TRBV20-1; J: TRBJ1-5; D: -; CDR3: CSASGGYSNQPQHF
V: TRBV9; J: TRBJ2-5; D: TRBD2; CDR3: CASSVGDGGETQYF
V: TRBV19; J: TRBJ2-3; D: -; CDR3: CAAADRSTDTQYF
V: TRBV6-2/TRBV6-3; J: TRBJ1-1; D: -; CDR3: CASSYSRDSLEAFF
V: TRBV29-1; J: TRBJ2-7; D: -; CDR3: CSVAPALGEQYF
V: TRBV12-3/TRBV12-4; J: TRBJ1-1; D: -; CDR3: CASSLAGVSTEAFF
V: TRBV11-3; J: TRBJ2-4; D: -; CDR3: CASSSAGVMGNIQYF
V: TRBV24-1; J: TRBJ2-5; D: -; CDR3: CATSLPNQETQYF
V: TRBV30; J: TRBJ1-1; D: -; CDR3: CAWTSLLLAGVRTEAFF
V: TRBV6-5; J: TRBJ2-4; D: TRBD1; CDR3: CASRRGGVKNIQYF
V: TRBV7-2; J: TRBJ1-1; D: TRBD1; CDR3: CASSRQGGGTEAFF
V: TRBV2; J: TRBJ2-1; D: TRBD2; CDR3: CASKTGTSGMSSYNEQFF
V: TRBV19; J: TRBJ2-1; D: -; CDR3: CASSDPGTSDEQFF
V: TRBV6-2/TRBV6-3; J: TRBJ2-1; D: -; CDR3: CASSPHGSQNEQFF
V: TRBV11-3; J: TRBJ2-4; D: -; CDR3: CASSLVGLKNIQYF
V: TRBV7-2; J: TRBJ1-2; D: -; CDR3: CASSSGSYYGYTF
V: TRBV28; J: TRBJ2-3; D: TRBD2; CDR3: CASRERGGRTDTQYF
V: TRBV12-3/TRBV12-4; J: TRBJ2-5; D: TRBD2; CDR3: CASSLERELTQYF
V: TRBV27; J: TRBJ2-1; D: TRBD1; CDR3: CASSLTQTGTGGTNEQFF
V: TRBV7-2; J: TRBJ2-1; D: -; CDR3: CASSLVGAGQSYNEQFF
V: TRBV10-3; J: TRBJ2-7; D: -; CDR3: CAISEEGLSYEQYF
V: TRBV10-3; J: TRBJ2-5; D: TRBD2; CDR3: CAIRRGTSGRTQETQYF